Each of the 28 T cell receptor beta chains below was sequenced from the same sample in a study of cytomegalovirus exposure and HLA in healthy donors. Amplification used 60 Vbeta primers and 13 Jbeta primers. Data came from immunoSEQ multiplex PCR; TCRdb stores just in-frame clones and leaves some out. The sample has around 150,000 clones, more than 70% seen once. The sequencing sample was made of PBMCs. These receptors all stem from a man younger than 45 in good health and CMV-seronegative.

The chain joins TRBV5-1 to TRBJ2-7, with 7 bases that match TRBD1. Germline loops: CDR1 SGHRS, CDR2 YFSETQ. The junction had 11 bases not matched to a gene; V was cut back by 3 bases and J by 5 bases. The CDR3 consists of 15 residues. CDR3 DNA sequence: TGCGCCAGCAGCTCCGGACAGGCGGGTTCGAACGAGCAGTACTTC. This gives the protein CASSSGQAGSNEQYF.

The CDR3 coding sequence is TGTGCCAGCAGCCGTTTAGCGGGGGAGTACAATGAGCAGTTCTTC. It codes for CASSRLAGEYNEQFF. The J gene is TRBJ2-1, the V gene TRBV7-3; 9 nucleotides agree with TRBD2. Germline V gene lookup returns CDR1 SGHTA and CDR2 FQGTGA. This CDR3 has 15 amino acids. Trimming took 5 bases from V and 4 from J; bases not matched to a gene: 6.

This sequence joins TRBV7-3 and TRBJ2-7; weak D call: TRBD2 (6 bases). The CDR3 runs 13 residues. V was pared by 5 bases and J by 6 bases, with 14 bases between. Germline loops: CDR1 SGHTA, CDR2 FQGTGA. In DNA form, the CDR3 reads TGTGCCAGCAGCCAATCAGGACTAACCGAGCAGTACTTC. Amino acids: CASSQSGLTEQYF.

The chain is built from TRBV29-1 and TRBJ2-7, with TRBD1 identical over 7 bases. The ends lost 7 bases at V and 5 bases at J; junction bases unmatched: 5. From germline, CDR1 is SQVTM and CDR2 ANQGSEA. CDR3 size: 11 residues. In DNA, the CDR3 is TGCAGCGCCATGACAGGGAACGAGCAGTACTTC. It specifies CSAMTGNEQYF.

This chain uses TRBV28 with TRBJ2-7, with TRBD1 matching 10 bases. J gave up 5 bases and V 4 bases, and 11 bases lay outside the gene matches. Per germline, CDR1 MDHEN and CDR2 SYDVKM. This CDR3 has 16 amino acids. The CDR3 protein is CASSSIGRQGADEQYF. The CDR3 DNA sequence: TGTGCCAGCAGTTCTATAGGGCGACAGGGGGCGGACGAGCAGTACTTC.

CDR3 in amino acids: CASSEASWRLGTQYF. CDR3 DNA: TGTGCCAGCAGTGAAGCTTCATGGCGGTTAGGGACCCAGTACTTC. The chain combines TRBV2 with TRBJ2-5; no firm D call. This CDR3 has 15 residues. V gave up 0 bases and J gave up 7 bases, with 15 bases separating them. CDR1 SNHLY and CDR2 FYNNEI come from the germline V gene.

This rearrangement joins TRBV4-1 to TRBJ2-4, with 12 bases that match TRBD1. This CDR3 spans 20 amino acids. The V gene end was trimmed by 0 bases and the J gene end by 0 bases; junction bases not matched to a gene: 9. CDR1 and CDR2 (germline): MGHRA, YSYEKL. DNA for the CDR3: TGCGCCAGCAGCCAAGAGCCGGGACAGGGGGCCTTTCTAGCCAAAAACATTCAGTACTTC. This sequence encodes CASSQEPGQGAFLAKNIQYF.

This chain uses TRBV27 with TRBJ1-5; D remains ambiguous. The CDR3 covers 14 residues. The germline V and J ends were trimmed by 5 bases and 2 bases, with 10 bases remaining between them. Germline CDR1 reads MNHEY; CDR2 reads SMNVEV (reference sequence). CDR3 DNA: TGTGCCAGCAGTAGGAGGGTCGGCAATCAGCCCCAGCATTTT. Protein sequence: CASSRRVGNQPQHF.

The rearrangement joins TRBV5-6 to TRBJ2-6, with D possibly TRBD2 on 6 matching bases. Trimming took 2 bases from V and 0 from J, leaving 15 bases between them. This CDR3 spans 18 amino acids. The germline CDR1 and CDR2 sequences are SGHDT and YYEEEE. CDR3 sequence reads: CASSFVGGLHSGANVLTF. CDR3 sequence (DNA): TGTGCCAGCAGCTTCGTAGGAGGGCTCCACTCTGGGGCCAACGTCCTGACTTTC. Full variable domain (missing parts from reference TRBV5-6 and TRBJ2-6): DAGVTQSPTHLIKTRGQQVTLRCSPKSGHDTVSWYQQALGQGPQFIFQYYEEEERQRGNFPDRFSGHQFPNYSSELNVNALLLGDSALYLCASSFVGGLHSGANVLTFGAGSRLTVL.

The V gene is TRBV5-4, the J gene TRBJ2-1, with 14 bases matching TRBD2. With V trimmed by 4 bases and J by 8 bases, 5 bases remained unmatched. This CDR3 is 15 amino acids long. Germline lookup yields CDR1 SGHNT and CDR2 YYREEE (reference sequence). The CDR3 nucleotides read TGTGCCAGCAGCGCCGGGACTAGCGGGAGTTATGAGCAGTTCTTC. Protein sequence: CASSAGTSGSYEQFF.

This clone was counted only a few times. V and J are TRBV6-6 and TRBJ2-5; D gene ambiguous. The J call is uncertain, as TRBJ2-7 better fits the DNA end. The CDR3 totals 12 residues. Per germline, CDR1 MNHNY and CDR2 SVGAGI (reference sequence). The CDR3 loop reads CASSSGYYEQYF. CDR3 nucleotides: TGTGCCAGCAGTTCCGGGTACTACGAGCAGTACTTC.

V and J are TRBV11-1 and TRBJ2-1, with D possibly TRBD2 on 5 matching bases. CDR1 is SGHAT, CDR2 FQDESV, per germline (reference sequence). The CDR3 sequence is 16 residues long. V was clipped by 1 base and J by 4 bases, with 14 bases between them. The CDR3 DNA reads TGTGCCAGCAGCTTAGAGCGGATGGGAGCATACAATGAGCAGTTCTTC. It codes for CASSLERMGAYNEQFF.

In DNA, the CDR3 is TGTGCCAGCAGCCTATGGGACAGCTCCTACGAGCAGTACTTC. It codes for CASSLWDSSYEQYF. The chain joins TRBV27 to TRBJ2-7; TRBD1 agrees at 7 bases. The CDR3 contains 14 residues. Germline V gives CDR1 MNHEY, CDR2 SMNVEV (reference sequence). The J segment lost 0 bases and the V segment lost 6 bases, leaving 5 bases of the junction unmatched.

The chain combines TRBV11-2 with TRBJ2-7; 11 nucleotides agree with TRBD1. J was trimmed by 2 bases and V by 3 bases; bases with no gene match: 0. Germline V gene data show CDR1 as SGHAT and CDR2 as FQNNGV. The CDR3 runs 14 residues. The CDR3 coding sequence is TGTGCCAGCAGCTTGGGACAGGGGGCCTACGAGCAGTACTTC. It is translated as CASSLGQGAYEQYF.

The V call is TRBV9, the J call TRBJ2-7, with D possibly matching TRBD2 (6 bases). The CDR3 has 15 amino acids. V was trimmed by 0 bases and J by 2 bases, leaving 12 bases between them. CDR1 and CDR2 (germline): SGDLS, YYNGEE. In nucleotides, the CDR3 is TGTGCCAGCAGCGTAGGCTTTTGGGGGGCCTACGAGCAGTACTTC. Translated: CASSVGFWGAYEQYF.

This chain connects TRBV11-2 to TRBJ2-7; D gene ambiguous. Germline-derived CDR1 and CDR2 are SGHAT and FQNNGV. V was shortened by 5 bases and J by 3 bases, with 11 bases between the two germline ends. The CDR3 is made up of 13 amino acids. In DNA, the CDR3 is TGTGCCAGCAGCCAAGACACCGTCTACGAGCAGTACTTC. Its translation is CASSQDTVYEQYF.

The genes are TRBV28 and TRBJ2-5, with 8 bases aligning to TRBD1. The J call may be faulty, since TRBJ2-7 better matches the DNA end. Germline CDR1 MDHEN, CDR2 SYDVKM. The CDR3 contains 14 residues. The CDR3 spells CASTPGTGDYEQYF. The CDR3 nucleotides are TGTGCCAGCACCCCCGGGACAGGAGACTACGAGCAGTACTTC.

This clone was recorded a few times. This chain uses TRBV6-1 with TRBJ2-1; TRBD2 matches at 10 bases. After removal of 1 base from V and 5 bases from J, the junction contained 2 bases not matched to a gene. This CDR3 comprises 15 residues. Per germline, CDR1 MNHNS and CDR2 SASEGT. The CDR3 DNA reads as TGTGCCAGCAGTGAAGGGACTAGCGGAAACAATGAGCAGTTCTTC. It codes for CASSEGTSGNNEQFF.

The chain is built from TRBV4-1 and TRBJ2-7; 9 bases match TRBD2. The CDR3 sequence is 18 residues long. V trimming: 0 bases; J trimming: 1 base; junction bases outside the gene matches: 10. Germline V gene lookup returns CDR1 MGHRA and CDR2 YSYEKL. CDR3 amino acids: CASSQDVLAGMWSYEQYF. CDR3 nucleotide sequence: TGCGCCAGCAGCCAAGATGTGCTAGCGGGAATGTGGTCCTACGAGCAGTACTTC.

Only a few counts were recorded for this clone. The gene calls are TRBV6-1 and TRBJ2-1; TRBD1 matches 11 bases. The trim removed 3 bases at V and 5 bases at J, leaving 6 bases unmatched. Germline CDR1 reads MNHNS; CDR2 reads SASEGT. The CDR3 is 16 residues long. Here the CDR3 reads CASSDGGQGAHNEQFF. As DNA, the CDR3 is TGTGCCAGCAGTGACGGTGGACAGGGGGCGCACAATGAGCAGTTCTTC.

This chain joins TRBV10-2 and TRBJ2-2; D is perhaps TRBD2 (6 bases). Trimming left V 2 bases short and J 7 bases short, with 20 bases between. The CDR3 is 17 amino acids. Germline V gene data show CDR1 as WSHSY and CDR2 as SAAADI. The CDR3 sequence is CASSEPGEGSWGGELFF. The CDR3, as DNA: TGCGCCAGCAGTGAGCCGGGAGAGGGGTCATGGGGCGGGGAGCTGTTTTTT.

The chain recombines TRBV4-1 with TRBJ2-3, with 7 positions matching TRBD1. V lost 2 bases, J lost 1 base, and 3 bases stayed unmatched. The CDR3 runs to 15 residues. CDR1 is MGHRA, CDR2 YSYEKL, per germline. CDR3 sequence: CASSQSGGGTDTQYF. For the CDR3, the DNA is TGCGCCAGCAGCCAATCAGGGGGAGGCACAGATACGCAGTATTTT.

This clone was seen a handful of times. The chain recombines TRBV28 with TRBJ2-5; D perhaps matches TRBD1 (6 bases). The CDR3 runs 16 residues. CDR1 and CDR2 (germline): MDHEN, SYDVKM. Deletions cut 5 bases from V and 5 bases from J, with 21 bases between. CDR3 loop: CASSSPPRTARETQYF. CDR3 DNA: TGTGCCAGCAGTAGCCCCCCCAGGACAGCAAGGGAGACCCAGTACTTC.

The chain employs TRBV2 and TRBJ2-5; 7 bases map to TRBD1. Unmatched junction bases numbered 7, after V lost 2 bases and J lost 1 base. CDR3 length: 16 amino acids. Germline CDR1 reads SNHLY; CDR2 reads FYNNEI. The CDR3 reads CASSEYLWDSQETQYF. CDR3 sequence (DNA): TGTGCCAGCAGTGAATACTTATGGGACAGCCAAGAGACCCAGTACTTC.

This clone was recorded once. The chain couples TRBV6-5 to TRBJ2-7; 9 bases match TRBD1. This CDR3 has 14 residues. After removal of 2 bases from V and 6 bases from J, the junction contained 5 bases not matched to a gene. Germline assignment: CDR1 MNHEY and CDR2 SVGAGI. CDR3 nucleotide sequence: TGTGCCAGCAGTTACGACGACAGGGGGGGCGAGCAGTACTTC. It is translated as CASSYDDRGGEQYF.

CDR3 protein: CASSFPQGATYEQYF. CDR3 in DNA: TGTGCCAGCAGCTTCCCGCAGGGGGCCACCTACGAGCAGTACTTC. The chain has TRBV7-9 and TRBJ2-7; TRBD1 matches 8 bases. This CDR3 has 15 amino acids. V lost 3 bases and J lost 2; bases outside the gene matches: 6. Germline CDR1 reads SEHNR; CDR2 reads FQNEAQ (reference sequence).

CDR3 region: CASSGPGSNQPQHF. For the CDR3, the DNA is TGTGCCAGTAGTGGTCCGGGAAGCAATCAGCCCCAGCATTTT. The V and J genes are TRBV19 and TRBJ1-5; D gene ambiguous. The germline CDR1 and CDR2 sequences are LNHDA and SQIVND (reference sequence). CDR3 size: 14 residues. The V and J ends lost 5 bases and 1 base respectively, with 9 bases between them.

The rearrangement joins TRBV18 to TRBJ1-5; 7 bases match TRBD1. Trimming cost V 2 bases and J 4 bases; bases outside gene matches: 2. The CDR3 length is 14 residues. Germline-derived CDR1 and CDR2 are KGHSH and LQKENI. The chain's CDR3 is CASSPGQENQPQHF. The DNA of the CDR3 is TGTGCCAGCTCACCAGGACAGGAAAATCAGCCCCAGCATTTT.